This passage covers 30 T cell receptor beta chains from one sample sequenced in a study of T-cell memory formation after mild COVID-19. TCRdb called the 5' RACE reads again in MiXCR, with one record for every CDR3 protein. The profile shows under 300,000 distinct CDR3 sequences, approximately 8% of them singletons. What was sequenced was PBMCs or a T cell subset sorted from them (not recorded which). These receptors were obtained from a man aged 18 to 29 who had mild COVID-19 (a few samples of this study predate the infection). Cell type and time point are not known.

This clonotype was found a few times. The chain recombines TRBV4-1 with TRBJ1-2; D is undetermined. Per the germline V gene, CDR1 is MGHRA and CDR2 is YSYEKL. The CDR3 is 14 residues long. V was shortened by 1 base and J by 4 bases, with 10 bases between the two germline ends. The DNA for the CDR3 is TGCGCCAGCAGCCAAGTGGGCTCTCTCTATGGCTACACCTTC. The encoded protein is CASSQVGSLYGYTF.

The chain joins TRBV15 to TRBJ2-7; TRBD1 aligns across 9 bases. The length of the CDR3 is 13 residues. Germline values: CDR1 LNHNV, CDR2 YYDKDF (reference sequence). The CDR3, as DNA: TGTGCCACCAGCAGAGATCTGGGGGACAGGGTGGTCGTC. It specifies CATSRDLGDRVVV.

This clonotype was counted ten times or more. The chain recombines TRBV20-1 with TRBJ1-4, with D uncertain. V was clipped by 6 bases and J by 7 bases, with 12 bases between them. The CDR3 totals 12 residues. Germline V gene sequence: CDR1 DFQATT, CDR2 SNEGSKA (reference sequence). CDR3 sequence: CSARDPFEKLFF. The CDR3 DNA follows: TGCAGTGCCCGTGACCCCTTTGAAAAACTGTTTTTT.

This clonotype appeared a few times. This chain connects TRBV7-6 to TRBJ1-2; the D is unclear. Germline CDR1 and CDR2: SGHVS and FNYEAQ. V dropped 5 bases and J dropped 4 bases, with 14 bases sitting between them. This CDR3 comprises 14 residues. The CDR3 DNA is TGTGCCAGCAGCCCCCACGATGGGTTCTATGGCTACACCTTC. It is translated as CASSPHDGFYGYTF. Combining the CDR3 with reference TRBV7-6 and TRBJ1-2 gives the whole variable domain GAGVSQSPRYKVTKRGQDVALRCDPISGHVSLYWYRQALGQGPEFLTYFNYEAQQDKSGLPNDRFSAERPEGSISTLTIQRTEQRDSAMYRCASSPHDGFYGYTFGSGTRLTVV.

This sequence joins TRBV6-5 and TRBJ2-7, with TRBD1 matching over 11 bases. There are 14 residues in the CDR3. Germline V lookup: CDR1 MNHEY, CDR2 SVGAGI. V was pared by 3 bases and J by 4 bases, with 2 bases of the junction left unmatched. CDR3 region: CASSYRDRGYEQYF. CDR3 nucleotides: TGTGCCAGCAGTTATAGGGACAGGGGGTACGAGCAGTACTTC.

In its sample, this clonotype was seen many times. The chain couples TRBV2 to TRBJ2-3; D ambiguous. The CDR3 loop spans 14 amino acids. Trimming stripped 4 bases from V and 0 bases from J, with 8 bases between. CDR1 is SNHLY, CDR2 FYNNEI, per germline. The CDR3 loop is CASSGGFSTDTQYF. CDR3 DNA sequence: TGTGCCAGCAGTGGTGGATTTAGCACAGATACGCAGTATTTT.

This rearrangement joins TRBV6-5 to TRBJ1-2; D is uncertain. This CDR3 region has 13 residues. Trimming removed 2 bases at V and 1 base at J, with 5 bases between. In germline, CDR1 is MNHEY, CDR2 SVGAGI. CDR3 sequence (DNA): TGTGCCAGCAGTTACAACAGTAACTATGGCTACACCTTC. This codes for CASSYNSNYGYTF.

The V and J genes are TRBV5-1 and TRBJ1-1, with 7 nucleotides matching TRBD1. Germline lookup yields CDR1 SGHRS and CDR2 YFSETQ. The CDR3 consists of 14 residues. The V gene end was trimmed by 4 bases and the J gene end by 1 base; junction bases not matched to a gene: 4. CDR3 nucleotide sequence: TGCGCCAGCAGCCGACAGGGAGAGAACACTGAAGCTTTCTTT. It encodes CASSRQGENTEAFF.

This clonotype was detected only a few times. The rearrangement joins TRBV4-3 to TRBJ2-2, with TRBD1 identical over 7 bases. The V gene's germline CDR1 is LGHNA and CDR2 YSLEER. CDR3 length equals 19 residues. V lost 3 bases, J lost 0 bases, and 13 bases stayed unmatched. The CDR3 nucleotides read TGCGCCAGCAGCCAGGGCTGGGGACAGATCTTACCGAACACCGGGGAGCTGTTTTTT. Translating gives CASSQGWGQILPNTGELFF.

This clonotype was seen only a few times. The CDR3 coding sequence is TGTGCCAGTAGTCCCCGGGACAGGGGATATAGCAATCAGCCCCAGCATTTT. It codes for CASSPRDRGYSNQPQHF. The chain links TRBV19 to TRBJ1-5; 10 nucleotides align to TRBD1. The germline gives CDR1 LNHDA, CDR2 SQIVND (reference sequence). The CDR3 consists of 17 residues. With 5 bases clipped from V and 0 bases from J, the junction kept 7 bases outside the gene matches.

The chain joins TRBV12-3 or TRBV12-4 to TRBJ1-6; TRBD1 is a possible D gene (5 bases). V lost 1 base, J lost 7 bases, and 8 bases lay in between. The CDR3 has 14 residues. CDR3: CASSLGRENSPLHF. CDR3 nucleotides: TGTGCCAGCAGTTTAGGCAGGGAGAATTCACCCCTCCACTTT.

This clonotype was found a few times. This chain links TRBV29-1 with TRBJ1-1, with D possibly matching TRBD1 (5 bases). The germline CDR1 and CDR2 sequences are SQVTM and ANQGSEA. The CDR3 has 13 residues. The V and J ends lost 4 bases and 0 bases respectively, with 9 bases between them. The CDR3 coding sequence is TGCAGCGTTGGTCGGGGGATGAACACTGAAGCTTTCTTT. This translates into CSVGRGMNTEAFF.

The chain couples TRBV6-4 to TRBJ1-6; D not resolved. This CDR3 has 13 residues. Trimming shortened V by 8 bases and J by 8 bases, and 13 bases separated the two germline ends. Germline V gene sequence: CDR1 MRHNA, CDR2 SNTAGT. The DNA of the CDR3 is TGTGCCAGCCGTCGGGGAAGGGATTCACCCCTCCACTTT. This codes for CASRRGRDSPLHF.

This sequence joins TRBV20-1 and TRBJ2-4, with 10 bases lining up with TRBD1. Germline loops: CDR1 DFQATT, CDR2 SNEGSKA (reference sequence). After removal of 6 bases from V and 4 bases from J, the junction contained 6 bases not matched to a gene. The CDR3 runs 14 residues. CDR3 region: CSAGTGADKNIQYF. CDR3 nucleotides: TGCAGTGCCGGGACAGGGGCTGATAAAAACATTCAGTACTTC.

The chain combines TRBV19 with TRBJ1-3; D is unclear. This CDR3 is built from 15 residues. CDR1 is LNHDA, CDR2 SQIVND, per germline (reference sequence). Trimming pared 2 bases from V and 0 bases from J, leaving 8 bases between. The CDR3 here is CASSISESSGNTIYF. As DNA, the CDR3 is TGTGCCAGTAGTATATCGGAGAGCTCTGGAAACACCATATATTTT. Full variable domain (missing parts from reference TRBV19 and TRBJ1-3): DGGITQSPKYLFRKEGQNVTLSCEQNLNHDAMYWYRQDPGQGLRLIYYSQIVNDFQKGDIAEGYSVSREKKESFPLTVTSAQKNPTAFYLCASSISESSGNTIYFGEGSWLTVV.

This clonotype was seen only a few times. The CDR3, as DNA: TGTGCCAGCAGCTTAGATGGGGACAGGGGTATAAGGGCAGATACGCAGTATTTT. It encodes CASSLDGDRGIRADTQYF. The chain couples TRBV7-2 to TRBJ2-3; 10 nucleotides agree with TRBD1. Per germline, CDR1 SGHTA and CDR2 FQGNSA. CDR3 size: 18 residues. The V and J ends lost 1 base and 4 bases, in that order; junction bases with no gene match: 11. The whole variable domain, remainder taken from reference TRBV7-2 and TRBJ2-3, is GAGVSQSPSNKVTEKGKDVELRCDPISGHTALYWYRQSLGQGLEFLIYFQGNSAPDKSGLPSDRFSAERTGGSVSTLTIQRTQQEDSAVYLCASSLDGDRGIRADTQYFGPGTRLTVL.

The sample holds many counts of this clonotype. V is TRBV7-2 and J is TRBJ1-2; 7 bases match TRBD1. Unmatched junction bases numbered 7, after V lost 4 bases and J lost 8 bases. Germline V gene lookup returns CDR1 SGHTA and CDR2 FQGNSA. There are 13 residues in the CDR3. In nucleotides, the CDR3 is TGTGCCAGCAGCTCCGCAAACAGGGGCGGCTACACCTTC. It codes for CASSSANRGGYTF.

This rearrangement joins TRBV7-2 to TRBJ1-1, with unresolved D. CDR1 is SGHTA and CDR2 is FQGNSA in the germline V gene. Deletions cut 6 bases from V and 4 bases from J, with 12 bases between. The CDR3 loop spans 13 amino acids. The CDR3, as DNA: TGTGCCAGCAGAGTGGGATTGAGCACTGAAGCTTTCTTT. It encodes CASRVGLSTEAFF.

This clonotype was recorded a few times. The junction and the germline gene differ at one end; a read error may be behind it. The rearrangement links TRBV7-7 to TRBJ1-6; maybe TRBD1 (5 bases). CDR1 and CDR2 from the germline V gene are SSHAT and FNYEAQ (reference sequence). The CDR3 is 16 residues long. CDR3 sequence reads: CASSLESAGGNSPLHF. The DNA for the CDR3 is TGTGCTAGCAGCTTAGAGTCCGCCGGGGGAAATTCACCCCTCCACTTT.

In this sample, this clonotype turned up a few times. The rearrangement uses TRBV5-1 and TRBJ2-3; 10 nucleotides line up with TRBD1. The CDR3 extends over 16 amino acids. Germline CDR1 is SGHRS and CDR2 is YFSETQ. The V gene end was trimmed by 0 bases and the J gene end by 6 bases; junction bases not matched to a gene: 7. In DNA, the CDR3 is TGCGCCAGCAGCTTGGTTTTGACAGGGGGCCTTGATACGCAGTATTTT. Translation gives CASSLVLTGGLDTQYF.

The chain couples TRBV27 to TRBJ2-3; 12 bases match TRBD2. Germline V gene data show CDR1 as MNHEY and CDR2 as SMNVEV (reference sequence). The CDR3 is 14 residues long. V was clipped by 4 bases and J by 11 bases; unmatched bases: 7. The CDR3 reads CASSSGLAGQGQYF. As DNA, the CDR3 is TGTGCCAGCAGTTCAGGACTAGCGGGGCAAGGGCAGTATTTT.

The chain has TRBV20-1 and TRBJ1-2, with a tentative D call TRBD1 (6 bases). The CDR3 spans 16 residues. The V end was cut by 5 bases, the J end by 0 bases, with 19 bases between. CDR1 DFQATT and CDR2 SNEGSKA come from the germline V gene (reference sequence). The CDR3 region is CSAAPNRDGTNYGYTF. The CDR3 nucleotides read TGCAGTGCTGCCCCCAACAGGGATGGGACTAACTATGGCTACACCTTC.

This clonotype showed up just a few times. V gene TRBV7-9 combines with J gene TRBJ2-3; no definite D call. CDR1 is SEHNR and CDR2 is FQNEAQ in the germline V gene (reference sequence). The CDR3 runs 11 residues. Trimming removed 11 bases from V and 5 bases from J, with 11 bases in between. The CDR3 bases are TGTGCCTCGGAAGCGATAGATACGCAGTATTTT. Residues: CASEAIDTQYF.

This clonotype was detected a few times. The rearrangement joins TRBV20-1 to TRBJ1-5; 7 bases are shared with TRBD1. The junction had 15 bases not matched to a gene; V was cut back by 3 bases and J by 7 bases. CDR3 size: 16 residues. Germline V lookup: CDR1 DFQATT, CDR2 SNEGSKA (reference sequence). CDR3 protein: CSASPATGKTHQPQHF. In DNA, the CDR3 is TGCAGTGCTAGCCCTGCGACAGGGAAGACGCACCAGCCCCAGCATTTT.

The chain carries TRBV28 and TRBJ2-5, with TRBD1 matching 7 bases. The CDR3 spans 16 residues. The V gene end was trimmed by 6 bases and the J gene end by 0 bases; junction bases not matched to a gene: 10. In germline, CDR1 is MDHEN, CDR2 SYDVKM. CDR3 sequence reads: CASSWNRGPYQETQYF. The CDR3 DNA sequence: TGTGCCAGCAGCTGGAACAGGGGTCCGTACCAAGAGACCCAGTACTTC.

A few counts support this clonotype. The chain uses TRBV5-6 and TRBJ1-2, with 10 positions matching TRBD1. This CDR3 is built from 13 residues. With V trimmed by 6 bases and J by 6 bases, 5 bases remained unmatched. Germline V gene sequence: CDR1 SGHDT, CDR2 YYEEEE. The CDR3 loop is CASIGQGGDGYTF. The CDR3 bases are TGTGCCAGCATCGGACAGGGGGGTGATGGCTACACCTTC.

The rearrangement joins TRBV6-2 or TRBV6-3 to TRBJ2-2; D may be TRBD1 or TRBD2 (5 bases each). The CDR3 runs to 17 residues. Trimming left V 6 bases short and J 0 bases short, with 17 bases between. Per germline, CDR1 MNHEY and CDR2 SVGEGT. The CDR3 nucleotides read TGTGCCAGCAGCGACTTTCCCGGGACCACGAACACCGGGGAGCTGTTTTTT. It translates to CASSDFPGTTNTGELFF.

Only a few counts were recorded for this clonotype. This chain joins TRBV7-6 and TRBJ2-1, with TRBD2 matching 8 bases. The CDR3 spans 13 residues. Germline loops: CDR1 SGHVS, CDR2 FNYEAQ. The ends lost 1 base at V and 10 bases at J; junction bases unmatched: 3. The CDR3 bases are TGTGCCAGCAGCTTAGAGGGCGGGGGGGAGCAGTTCTTC. Residues: CASSLEGGGEQFF.

The chain carries TRBV24-1 and TRBJ2-5; D not resolved. Germline V gene lookup returns CDR1 KGHDR and CDR2 SFDVKD. The CDR3 covers 13 residues. The germline V and J ends were trimmed by 2 bases and 0 bases, with 3 bases remaining between them. The chain's CDR3 is CATSDSNQETQYF. The CDR3 DNA reads as TGTGCCACCAGTGATTCCAACCAAGAGACCCAGTACTTC.

J is TRBJ1-1 and V is TRBV20-1, with D hard to call. Trimming took 0 bases from V and 2 from J, leaving 4 bases between them. The CDR3 runs 12 residues. Germline V gives CDR1 DFQATT, CDR2 SNEGSKA (reference sequence). The DNA for the CDR3 is TGCAGTGCTAGAGAGGGAAACACTGAAGCTTTCTTT. This gives the protein CSAREGNTEAFF.